These 18 T cell receptor beta chains originate from one sample sequenced in a study of T cell repertoires in cytomegalovirus infection. TCRdb re-called the reads through MiXCR, storing one row per CDR3 protein. The table shows approximately 500,000 distinct CDR3 sequences, with more than 15% occurring only once. Sequencing used CD8+ T cells from PBMCs. The receptors derive from a human donor in good health (CMV status not recorded). Some clones in this sample may be carry-over from other donors' samples.

This clonotype occurred a few times. The V call is TRBV6-5, the J call TRBJ2-7; D is unclear. Trimming left V 6 bases short and J 2 bases short, with 17 bases between. The CDR3 runs 15 residues. Germline CDR1 reads MNHEY; CDR2 reads SVGAGI. The CDR3 sequence is CASSPRTYDAYEQYF. DNA for the CDR3: TGTGCCAGCAGCCCCCGAACCTATGACGCCTACGAGCAGTACTTC.

This clonotype appeared many times. The rearrangement links TRBV28 to TRBJ1-2; D unresolved. Trimming left V 6 bases short and J 1 base short, with 9 bases between. Looked up from germline, CDR1 is MDHEN and CDR2 is SYDVKM. This CDR3 has 13 residues. This chain's CDR3 is CASSRTVNYGYTF. CDR3 in DNA: TGTGCCAGCAGCCGGACGGTTAACTATGGCTACACCTTC.

This clonotype showed up many times. V is TRBV7-9 and J is TRBJ2-3; the match to TRBD1 covers 9 bases. This CDR3 has 15 amino acids. V shed 3 bases, J shed 3 bases, and the junction held 4 bases outside the gene matches. The V gene's germline CDR1 is SEHNR and CDR2 FQNEAQ (reference sequence). CDR3: CASSFLGQGTDTQYF. CDR3 coding DNA: TGTGCCAGCAGCTTTCTAGGACAGGGGACAGATACGCAGTATTTT.

This clonotype showed up just a few times. The chain combines TRBV19 with TRBJ1-1; 7 bases align to TRBD1. CDR1 LNHDA and CDR2 SQIVND come from the germline V gene (reference sequence). The junction had 8 bases not matched to a gene; V was cut back by 5 bases and J by 2 bases. The CDR3 sequence is 15 residues long. CDR3 loop: CASSPHGTANTEAFF. CDR3 nucleotides: TGTGCCAGTAGTCCACACGGGACAGCCAACACTGAAGCTTTCTTT.

The chain couples TRBV5-1 to TRBJ2-7; TRBD1 aligns across 9 bases. The CDR3 runs to 18 residues. V trimming: 0 bases; J trimming: 5 bases; junction bases outside the gene matches: 15. The germline CDR1 and CDR2 sequences are SGHRS and YFSETQ. The CDR3, as DNA: TGCGCCAGCAGCTTGGGATCGGCCCGGACAGGGGCTCTCCACGAGCAGTACTTC. This sequence encodes CASSLGSARTGALHEQYF.

This clonotype was seen once. Mismatch with germline at one junction end may stem from a read error. This chain links TRBV6-5 with TRBJ2-1; 7 nucleotides agree with TRBD2. The CDR3 covers 16 residues. Germline V CDR1 and CDR2: MNHEY, SVGAGI. The CDR3 reads CASSSNEGGPYNEQLF. Written as DNA, the CDR3 is TGTGCCAGCAGTTCAAATGAGGGAGGGCCGTACAATGAGCAGCTCTTC.

There are many counts of this clonotype. The chain is built from TRBV28 and TRBJ1-4, with TRBD1 identical over 10 bases. V gave up 6 bases and J gave up 7 bases; unmatched junction bases: 11. The V gene's germline CDR1 is MDHEN and CDR2 SYDVKM. This CDR3 region has 16 residues. The CDR3 is CASSTHLDRGVEKLFF. The CDR3 DNA reads as TGTGCCAGCAGCACCCACTTGGACAGGGGGGTTGAAAAACTGTTTTTT.

This clonotype was recorded many times. The CDR3 sequence: CASSEGTAGNTEAFF. CDR3 in DNA: TGTGCCAGCAGTGAGGGGACAGCCGGGAACACTGAAGCTTTCTTT. The chain employs TRBV6-1 and TRBJ1-1; 7 bases agree with TRBD1. The CDR3 consists of 15 residues. Germline V gene sequence: CDR1 MNHNS, CDR2 SASEGT. V lost 3 bases to trimming and J lost 1 base; unmatched junction nucleotides: 5.

This clonotype was detected a few times. The genes are TRBV12-3 or TRBV12-4 and TRBJ2-7; no clear D gene. V lost 5 bases and J lost 2, with 16 bases in between. The CDR3 consists of 15 residues. The CDR3 nucleotides are TGTGCCAGCAGTACCCCCGGGCCGCAAACCTACGAGCAGTACTTC. Amino acid sequence: CASSTPGPQTYEQYF.

This clonotype was picked up many times. The chain is built from TRBV6-1 and TRBJ2-1; 8 bases align to TRBD2. CDR1 MNHNS and CDR2 SASEGT come from the germline V gene. The length of the CDR3 is 14 residues. Trimming at V came to 5 bases and at J to 2 bases, leaving 2 bases not matched to a gene. The chain's CDR3 is CASSRAGAYNEQFF. The CDR3 DNA follows: TGTGCCAGCAGTCGAGCGGGGGCCTACAATGAGCAGTTCTTC.

This clonotype was observed at least ten times. This chain joins TRBV24-1 and TRBJ2-1; TRBD1 matches at 10 bases. The CDR3 has 16 residues. Trimming took 3 bases from V and 0 from J; bases not matched to a gene: 1. Germline CDR1 and CDR2: KGHDR and SFDVKD. The CDR3 DNA sequence: TGTGCCACCAGTGATGGACAGGGGGGCTCCTACAATGAGCAGTTCTTC. As protein: CATSDGQGGSYNEQFF.

In DNA form, the CDR3 reads TGTGCCAGCAGCTTAGAAGGAGCAGCGGGCTACGAGCAGTACTTC. Translating gives CASSLEGAAGYEQYF. The chain employs TRBV11-2 and TRBJ2-7, with D tentatively TRBD2 (6 bases). V lost 0 bases to trimming and J lost 3 bases, with 12 bases between them. CDR3 length: 15 residues. The germline V gene encodes CDR1 SGHAT and CDR2 FQNNGV.

V is TRBV4-1 and J is TRBJ2-7; a possible D gene is TRBD2 (5 bases). This CDR3 is built from 14 residues. CDR1 is MGHRA, CDR2 YSYEKL, per germline. The germline V and J ends were trimmed by 0 bases and 5 bases, with 11 bases remaining between them. The CDR3 is CASSQEIRGHEQYF. The CDR3 coding sequence is TGCGCCAGCAGCCAAGAGATTCGCGGGCACGAGCAGTACTTC.

This clonotype was counted many times. This chain uses TRBV7-9 with TRBJ2-5; D is perhaps TRBD2 (6 bases). CDR3 length equals 14 residues. Germline V gene sequence: CDR1 SEHNR, CDR2 FQNEAQ (reference sequence). Trimming left V 4 bases short and J 5 bases short, with 14 bases between. CDR3 bases: TGTGCCAGCAGCTGGCCTGCCGGGGGTGAGACCCAGTACTTC. Translation gives CASSWPAGGETQYF.

This clonotype was counted many times. The genes are TRBV7-6 and TRBJ1-1; no definite D call. Looked up from germline, CDR1 is SGHVS and CDR2 is FNYEAQ. V shed 7 bases and J shed 0 bases, with 6 bases lying between them. The CDR3 spans 12 residues. The CDR3 nucleotides are TGTGCCAGCAAAGACATGAACACTGAAGCTTTCTTT. Its protein is CASKDMNTEAFF.

This clonotype was found a few times. The V and J genes are TRBV12-3 or TRBV12-4 and TRBJ1-5; no clear D. The CDR3 runs to 15 residues. With 7 bases removed from V and 2 bases from J, the gap between germline ends came to 15 bases. CDR3 sequence (DNA): TGTGCCAGCACTACTTCTATGGCAGGCAATCAGCCCCAGCATTTT. As protein: CASTTSMAGNQPQHF.

As DNA, the CDR3 is TGTGCCAGCAGCCATTCGACTAGCGGGAGGGTCCATACGCAGTATTTT. Translation: CASSHSTSGRVHTQYF. The chain recombines TRBV13 with TRBJ2-3; 14 bases line up with TRBD2. Germline CDR1 is PRHDT and CDR2 is FYEKMQ (reference sequence). The CDR3 sequence is 16 residues long. V lost 5 bases, J lost 7 bases, and 8 bases stayed unmatched.

This clonotype came up a few times. V is TRBV20-1 and J is TRBJ2-6, with D perhaps TRBD1 (6 bases). V shed 6 bases and J shed 0 bases, with 12 bases lying between them. Looked up from germline, CDR1 is DFQATT and CDR2 is SNEGSKA (reference sequence). This CDR3 has 15 amino acids. CDR3 nucleotides: TGCAGTGCCCCGTCAGGGGCCTCTGGGGCCAACGTCCTGACTTTC. Its translation: CSAPSGASGANVLTF.